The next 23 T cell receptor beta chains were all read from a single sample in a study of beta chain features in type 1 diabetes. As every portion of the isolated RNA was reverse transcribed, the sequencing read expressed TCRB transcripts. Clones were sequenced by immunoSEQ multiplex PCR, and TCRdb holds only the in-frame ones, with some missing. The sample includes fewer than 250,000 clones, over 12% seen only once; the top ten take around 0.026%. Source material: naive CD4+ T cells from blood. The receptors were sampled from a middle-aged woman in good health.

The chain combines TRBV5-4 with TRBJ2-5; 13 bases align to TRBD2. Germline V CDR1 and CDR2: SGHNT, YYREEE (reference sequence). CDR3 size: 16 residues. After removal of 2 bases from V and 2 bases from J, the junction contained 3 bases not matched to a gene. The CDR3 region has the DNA TGTGCCAGCAGCTTTCAGACTAGCGGGGGGCAAGAGACCCAGTACTTC. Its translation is CASSFQTSGGQETQYF.

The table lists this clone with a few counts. CDR3 region: CASSFSGGAHTYEQYF. CDR3 nucleotide sequence: TGCGCCAGCAGCTTTAGTGGAGGGGCCCACACCTACGAGCAGTACTTC. The chain recombines TRBV5-1 with TRBJ2-7; D is possibly TRBD2 (6 bases). Germline lookup yields CDR1 SGHRS and CDR2 YFSETQ. V was trimmed by 2 bases and J by 2 bases, leaving 17 bases between them. CDR3 length: 16 amino acids.

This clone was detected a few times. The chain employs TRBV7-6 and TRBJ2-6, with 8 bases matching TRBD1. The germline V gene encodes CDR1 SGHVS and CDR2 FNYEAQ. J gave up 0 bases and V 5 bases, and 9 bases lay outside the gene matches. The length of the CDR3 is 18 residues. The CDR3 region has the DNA TGTGCCAGCAGCCGGCCGACAGGGGAGGCCTCTGGGGCCAACGTCCTGACTTTC. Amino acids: CASSRPTGEASGANVLTF. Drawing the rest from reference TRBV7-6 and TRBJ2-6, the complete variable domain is GAGVSQSPRYKVTKRGQDVALRCDPISGHVSLYWYRQALGQGPEFLTYFNYEAQQDKSGLPNDRFSAERPEGSISTLTIQRTEQRDSAMYRCASSRPTGEASGANVLTFGAGSRLTVL.

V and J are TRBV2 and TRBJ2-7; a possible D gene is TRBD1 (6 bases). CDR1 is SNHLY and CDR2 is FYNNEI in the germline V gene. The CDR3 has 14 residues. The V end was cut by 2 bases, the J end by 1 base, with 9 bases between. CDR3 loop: CASSERGWSYEQYF. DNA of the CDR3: TGTGCCAGCAGTGAAAGGGGGTGGTCCTACGAGCAGTACTTC. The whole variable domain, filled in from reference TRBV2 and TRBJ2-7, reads EPEVTQTPSHQVTQMGQEVILRCVPISNHLYFYWYRQILGQKVEFLVSFYNNEISEKSEIFDDQFSVERPDGSNFTLKIRSTKLEDSAMYFCASSERGWSYEQYFGPGTRLTVT.

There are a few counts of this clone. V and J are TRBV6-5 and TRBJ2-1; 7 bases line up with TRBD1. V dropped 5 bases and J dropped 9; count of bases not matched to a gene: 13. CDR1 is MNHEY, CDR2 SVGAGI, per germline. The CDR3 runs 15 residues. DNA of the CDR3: TGTGCCAGCAGTCTCTTCCAGACAGGGCAGGTTGAGCAGTTCTTC. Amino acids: CASSLFQTGQVEQFF.

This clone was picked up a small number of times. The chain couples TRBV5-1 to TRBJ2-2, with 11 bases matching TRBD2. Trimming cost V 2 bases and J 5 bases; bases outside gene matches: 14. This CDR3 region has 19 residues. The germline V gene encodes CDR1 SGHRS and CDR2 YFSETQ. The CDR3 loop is CASSFPPGPGTSGTGELFF. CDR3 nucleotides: TGCGCCAGCAGCTTTCCACCAGGTCCCGGGACTAGCGGAACCGGGGAGCTGTTTTTT.

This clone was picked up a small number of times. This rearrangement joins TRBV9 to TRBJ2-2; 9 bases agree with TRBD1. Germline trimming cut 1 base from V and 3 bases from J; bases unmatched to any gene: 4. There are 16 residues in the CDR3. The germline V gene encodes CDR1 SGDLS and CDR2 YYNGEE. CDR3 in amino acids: CASSVTGGTDTGELFF. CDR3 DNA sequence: TGTGCCAGCAGCGTAACAGGGGGCACGGACACCGGGGAGCTGTTTTTT.

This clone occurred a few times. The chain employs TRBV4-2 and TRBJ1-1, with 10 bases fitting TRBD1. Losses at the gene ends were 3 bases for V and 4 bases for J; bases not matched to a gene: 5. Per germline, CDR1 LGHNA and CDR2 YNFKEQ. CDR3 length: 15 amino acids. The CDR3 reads CASSQTWTGGTEAFF. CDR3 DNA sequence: TGTGCCAGCAGCCAGACCTGGACAGGGGGCACTGAAGCTTTCTTT.

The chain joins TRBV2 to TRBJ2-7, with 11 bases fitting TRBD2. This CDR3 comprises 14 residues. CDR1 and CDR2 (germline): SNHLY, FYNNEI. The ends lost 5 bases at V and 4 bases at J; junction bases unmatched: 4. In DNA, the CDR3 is TGTGCCAGCAGTCCGGGACTAGCGGAGTACGAGCAGTACTTC. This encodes CASSPGLAEYEQYF.

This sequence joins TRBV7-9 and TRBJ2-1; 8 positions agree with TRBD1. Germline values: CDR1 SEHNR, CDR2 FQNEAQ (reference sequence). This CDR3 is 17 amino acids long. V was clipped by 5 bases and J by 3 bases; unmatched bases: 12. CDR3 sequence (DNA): TGTGCCAGCAGCCTGTTCCCGGGACAGGTGATCTACAATGAGCAGTTCTTC. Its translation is CASSLFPGQVIYNEQFF.

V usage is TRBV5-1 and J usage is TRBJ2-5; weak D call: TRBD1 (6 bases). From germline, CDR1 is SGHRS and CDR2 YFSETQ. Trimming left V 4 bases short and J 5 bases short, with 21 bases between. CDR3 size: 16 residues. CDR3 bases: TGCGCCAGCAGCGTTCAGGGGCCGGGCGGTACGGAGACCCAGTACTTC. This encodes CASSVQGPGGTETQYF. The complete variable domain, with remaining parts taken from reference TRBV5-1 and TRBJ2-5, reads KAGVTQTPRYLIKTRGQQVTLSCSPISGHRSVSWYQQTPGQGLQFLFEYFSETQRNKGNFPGRFSGRQFSNSRSEMNVSTLELGDSALYLCASSVQGPGGTETQYFGPGTRLLVL.

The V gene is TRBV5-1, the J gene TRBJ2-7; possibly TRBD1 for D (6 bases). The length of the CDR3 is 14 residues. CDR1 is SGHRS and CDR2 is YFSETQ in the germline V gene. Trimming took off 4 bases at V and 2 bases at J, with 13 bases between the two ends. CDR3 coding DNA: TGCGCCAGCAGCCTACAGGGAGAAGCCTACGAGCAGTACTTC. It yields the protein CASSLQGEAYEQYF. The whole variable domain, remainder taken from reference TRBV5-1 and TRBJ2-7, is KAGVTQTPRYLIKTRGQQVTLSCSPISGHRSVSWYQQTPGQGLQFLFEYFSETQRNKGNFPGRFSGRQFSNSRSEMNVSTLELGDSALYLCASSLQGEAYEQYFGPGTRLTVT.

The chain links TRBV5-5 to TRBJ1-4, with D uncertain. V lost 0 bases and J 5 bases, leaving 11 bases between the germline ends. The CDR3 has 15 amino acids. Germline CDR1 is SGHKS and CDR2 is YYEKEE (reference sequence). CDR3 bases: TGTGCCAGCAGCTTGGAGGCACTACCAAATGAAAAACTGTTTTTT. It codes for CASSLEALPNEKLFF.

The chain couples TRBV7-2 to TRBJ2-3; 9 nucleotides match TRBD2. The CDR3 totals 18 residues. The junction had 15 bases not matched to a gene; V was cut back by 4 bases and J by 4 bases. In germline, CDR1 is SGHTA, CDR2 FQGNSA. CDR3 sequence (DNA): TGTGCCAGCAGCTCTCGGCTCCTGGCGGGGGGGATGGCAGATACGCAGTATTTT. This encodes CASSSRLLAGGMADTQYF.

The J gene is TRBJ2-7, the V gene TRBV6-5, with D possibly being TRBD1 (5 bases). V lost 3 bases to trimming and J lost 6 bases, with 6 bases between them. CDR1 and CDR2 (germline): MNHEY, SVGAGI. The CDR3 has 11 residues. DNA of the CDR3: TGTGCCAGCAGTTATACAGGCGAGCAGTACTTC. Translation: CASSYTGEQYF.

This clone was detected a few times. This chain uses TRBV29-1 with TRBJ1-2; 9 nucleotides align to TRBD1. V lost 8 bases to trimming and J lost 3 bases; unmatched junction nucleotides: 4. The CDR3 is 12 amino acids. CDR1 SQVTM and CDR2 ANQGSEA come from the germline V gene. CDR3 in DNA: TGCAGCAGTAGGACAGGGGACTATGGCTACACCTTC. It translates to CSSRTGDYGYTF.

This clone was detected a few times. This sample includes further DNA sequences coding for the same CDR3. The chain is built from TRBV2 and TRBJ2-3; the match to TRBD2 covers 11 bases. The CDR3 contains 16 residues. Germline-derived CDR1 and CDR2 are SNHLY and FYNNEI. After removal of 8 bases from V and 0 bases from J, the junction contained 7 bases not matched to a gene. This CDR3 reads CASRRTSGGSTDTQYF. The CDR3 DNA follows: TGTGCCAGCCGCCGTACTAGCGGGGGAAGCACAGATACGCAGTATTTT.

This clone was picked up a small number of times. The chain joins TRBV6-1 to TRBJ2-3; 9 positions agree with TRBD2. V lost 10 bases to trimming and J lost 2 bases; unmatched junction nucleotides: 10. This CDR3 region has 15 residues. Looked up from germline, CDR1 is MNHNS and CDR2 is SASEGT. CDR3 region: CANRLAGATTDTQYF. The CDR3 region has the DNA TGTGCCAACAGATTAGCGGGGGCCACCACAGATACGCAGTATTTT.

For the CDR3, the DNA is TGTGCCAGCAAGACTAGCGGGGGGACAGATACGCAGTATTTT. Translation: CASKTSGGTDTQYF. This chain uses TRBV2 with TRBJ2-3; 13 bases fit TRBD2. Germline V gene data show CDR1 as SNHLY and CDR2 as FYNNEI. V was pared by 7 bases and J by 3 bases, with 1 base of the junction left unmatched. CDR3 size: 14 residues.

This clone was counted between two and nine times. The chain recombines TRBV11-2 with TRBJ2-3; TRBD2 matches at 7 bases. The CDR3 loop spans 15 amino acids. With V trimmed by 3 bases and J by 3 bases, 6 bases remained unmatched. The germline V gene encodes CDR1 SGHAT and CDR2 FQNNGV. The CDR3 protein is CASSFLSGETDTQYF. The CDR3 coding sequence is TGTGCCAGCAGCTTTTTGAGCGGGGAGACAGATACGCAGTATTTT. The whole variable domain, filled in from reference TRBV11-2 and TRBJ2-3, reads EAGVAQSPRYKIIEKRQSVAFWCNPISGHATLYWYQQILGQGPKLLIQFQNNGVVDDSQLPKDRFSAERLKGVDSTLKIQPAKLEDSAVYLCASSFLSGETDTQYFGPGTRLTVL.

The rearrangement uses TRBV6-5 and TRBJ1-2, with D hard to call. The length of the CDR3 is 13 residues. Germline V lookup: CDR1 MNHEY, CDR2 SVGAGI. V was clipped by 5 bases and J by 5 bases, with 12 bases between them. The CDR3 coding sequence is TGTGCCAGCAGTGAAGGAGGGATTTATGGCTACACCTTC. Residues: CASSEGGIYGYTF.

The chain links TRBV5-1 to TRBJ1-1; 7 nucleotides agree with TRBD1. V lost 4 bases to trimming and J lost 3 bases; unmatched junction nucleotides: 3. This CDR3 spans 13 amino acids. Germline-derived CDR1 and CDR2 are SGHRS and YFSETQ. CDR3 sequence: CASSQDRDTEAFF. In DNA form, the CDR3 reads TGCGCCAGCAGCCAAGACAGGGACACTGAAGCTTTCTTT.

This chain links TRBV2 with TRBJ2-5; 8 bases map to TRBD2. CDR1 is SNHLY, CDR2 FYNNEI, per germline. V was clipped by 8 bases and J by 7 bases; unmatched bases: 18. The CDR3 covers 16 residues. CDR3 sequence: CASLRLGLVTSGTQYF. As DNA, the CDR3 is TGTGCCAGCCTACGCCTGGGACTAGTGACCAGTGGGACCCAGTACTTC.